A selection of T cell receptor beta chains follows, all from one sample in a study of STAT5B mutations in CD4+ large granular lymphocyte leukemia. The method was immunoSEQ multiplex PCR; TCRdb's version includes in-frame clones alone and lacks a portion of them. The sample lists some 32,000 clones, around 81% occurring once. The sample was CD4+ T cells from blood buffy coats. Every receptor here comes from a human donor in good health. Each CDR3 is given with its conserved first and last residue. The D gene is left open where the match is weak. Some rows have no size entry. The others give once, few or many, or a class for an expanded clone.

j_gene: TRBJ2-1
v_gene: TRBV7-7
abundance: once
d_gene: TRBD2
CDR3nt: TGTGCCAGCAGCTTAGAGGCTAGCGGGAGTGGTGAGCAGTTCTTC
CDR3aa: CASSLEASGSGEQFF

j_gene: TRBJ2-4
v_gene: TRBV10-3
abundance: NA
d_gene: TRBD2
CDR3nt: TGTGCCATCAGTGAGGGGACTAGCGGGGGTGGGCTAGCCAAAAACATTCAGTACTTC
CDR3aa: CAISEGTSGGGLAKNIQYF

j_gene: TRBJ1-2
v_gene: TRBV19
abundance: few
d_gene: TRBD1
CDR3nt: TGTGCCAGTAGTATAGCCGGACAGGGATTTGGCTACACCTTC
CDR3aa: CASSIAGQGFGYTF

j_gene: TRBJ1-1
v_gene: TRBV28
abundance: NA
d_gene: TRBD1
CDR3nt: TGTGCCAGCATCCTAAACAGGGGCTCCTATGACACTGAAGCTTTCTTT
CDR3aa: CASILNRGSYDTEAFF

j_gene: TRBJ2-1
v_gene: TRBV7-7
abundance: NA
d_gene: NA
CDR3nt: TGTGCCAGCAGCTTAGGGACCCCCGGCGAGCAGTTCTTC
CDR3aa: CASSLGTPGEQFF

j_gene: TRBJ1-1
v_gene: TRBV7-2
abundance: NA
d_gene: NA
CDR3nt: TGTGCCAGCAGACTAGAGTTTCGGGGTGGAGCTTTCTTT
CDR3aa: CASRLEFRGGAFF

j_gene: TRBJ2-2
v_gene: TRBV5-4
abundance: NA
d_gene: NA
CDR3nt: TGTGCCAGCAGCCCCGGGACATCCACCGGGGAGCTGTTTTTT
CDR3aa: CASSPGTSTGELFF

j_gene: TRBJ1-2
v_gene: TRBV28
abundance: NA
d_gene: NA
CDR3nt: TGTGCCAGCAGCACTAGTTTTGCAGAAGTCTATGGCTACACCTTC
CDR3aa: CASSTSFAEVYGYTF

j_gene: TRBJ1-1
v_gene: TRBV11-2
abundance: NA
d_gene: NA
CDR3nt: TGTGCCAGCAGCTCCGACAGGTACAACACTGAAGCTTTCTTT
CDR3aa: CASSSDRYNTEAFF

j_gene: TRBJ2-5
v_gene: TRBV7-8
abundance: NA
d_gene: NA
CDR3nt: TGTGCCAGCAGCTTACAGGGATATAAGAAAGAGACCCAGTACTTC
CDR3aa: CASSLQGYKKETQYF

j_gene: TRBJ2-2
v_gene: TRBV6-1
abundance: NA
d_gene: NA
CDR3nt: TGTGCCAGCAGCCGGACTCTGGGGAACACCGGGGAGCTGTTTTTT
CDR3aa: CASSRTLGNTGELFF